Below are 21 T cell receptor beta chains sequenced from a single sample in a study of blood T cell repertoires in COVID-19. The assay was immunoSEQ multiplex PCR, and TCRdb's table has in-frame clones only and misses some. The table includes roughly 53,000 clones, approximately 90% detected once. Sequencing input: peripheral blood. The receptors were gathered from a man between 60 and 75 years old with acute or convalescent COVID-19.

The count of this clone is one. The chain uses TRBV5-1 and TRBJ1-2; no firm D call. Trimming left V 4 bases short and J 4 bases short, with 17 bases between. CDR3 length: 15 residues. Per the germline V gene, CDR1 is SGHRS and CDR2 is YFSETQ. CDR3 bases: TGCGCCAGCAGCCAGGTAAATGCGGGATCCTATGGCTACACCTTC. Its translation: CASSQVNAGSYGYTF.

This clone was observed once. This chain links TRBV5-1 with TRBJ2-1; 10 positions agree with TRBD2. V gave up 4 bases and J gave up 8 bases; unmatched junction bases: 9. The CDR3 contains 15 residues. The germline V gene encodes CDR1 SGHRS and CDR2 YFSETQ. DNA of the CDR3: TGCGCCAGCAGCCCGGAGGGACTAGCGTGGTATGAGCAGTTCTTC. It specifies CASSPEGLAWYEQFF.

This clone was seen a handful of times. This chain connects TRBV11-2 to TRBJ2-5, with 9 positions matching TRBD1. CDR1 and CDR2 from the germline V gene are SGHAT and FQNNGV. The CDR3 runs 17 residues. Trimming removed 1 base from V and 7 bases from J; junction bases left unmatched: 13. The CDR3 DNA sequence: TGTGCCAGCAGCTTAGGGACAGGGGTCTCGGGGATGGTGACCCAGTACTTC. Translating it yields CASSLGTGVSGMVTQYF.

V is TRBV29-1 and J is TRBJ1-1; a weak D match, TRBD1 (6 bases). The germline V gene has CDR1 SQVTM and CDR2 ANQGSEA. Trimming took off 6 bases at V and 1 base at J, with 15 bases between the two ends. This CDR3 contains 14 residues. CDR3 in amino acids: CSVTRQGRNTEAFF. CDR3 bases: TGCAGCGTGACCCGGCAGGGGCGGAACACTGAAGCTTTCTTT.

The chain combines TRBV19 with TRBJ2-7; 9 bases fit TRBD1. CDR1 and CDR2 (germline): LNHDA, SQIVND (reference sequence). V lost 5 bases, J lost 2 bases, and 7 bases stayed unmatched. This CDR3 comprises 15 residues. The CDR3 sequence is CASSFRQGGTYEQYF. The DNA of the CDR3 is TGTGCCAGTAGTTTTCGACAGGGGGGAACCTACGAGCAGTACTTC.

The V and J genes are TRBV18 and TRBJ1-2; D may be TRBD1 (5 bases). Germline V gene lookup returns CDR1 KGHSH and CDR2 LQKENI. Trimming removed 3 bases from V and 5 bases from J, with 22 bases in between. The CDR3 covers 17 residues. CDR3 protein: CASSPSTTGFLRYGYTF. In nucleotides, the CDR3 is TGTGCCAGCTCACCCTCGACAACAGGTTTCCTGCGGTATGGCTACACCTTC.

The chain recombines TRBV15 with TRBJ1-5; D may be TRBD1 (5 bases). The CDR3 is 15 amino acids. Germline CDR1 is LNHNV and CDR2 is YYDKDF (reference sequence). The germline V and J ends were trimmed by 5 bases and 0 bases, with 11 bases remaining between them. Here the CDR3 reads CATSRQGGSNQPQHF. CDR3 in DNA: TGTGCCACCAGCCGGCAGGGCGGTAGCAATCAGCCCCAGCATTTT.

The chain uses TRBV4-1 and TRBJ2-3, with TRBD2 identical over 8 bases. V was clipped by 1 base and J by 1 base; unmatched bases: 4. This CDR3 region has 16 residues. The V gene's germline CDR1 is MGHRA and CDR2 YSYEKL. DNA of the CDR3: TGCGCCAGCAGCCAAGGACCGGGGGGGGGCACAGATACGCAGTATTTT. Translation gives CASSQGPGGGTDTQYF.

The chain has TRBV2 and TRBJ1-4; TRBD1 matches at 9 bases. Losses at the gene ends were 2 bases for V and 14 bases for J; bases not matched to a gene: 3. CDR1 is SNHLY, CDR2 FYNNEI, per germline. The CDR3 is made up of 12 amino acids. In DNA form, the CDR3 reads TGTGCCAGCAGTGAAACGGACAGGGGTCTGTTTTTT. Translated: CASSETDRGLFF. The full variable domain, rest sourced from reference TRBV2 and TRBJ1-4, is EPEVTQTPSHQVTQMGQEVILRCVPISNHLYFYWYRQILGQKVEFLVSFYNNEISEKSEIFDDQFSVERPDGSNFTLKIRSTKLEDSAMYFCASSETDRGLFFGSGTQLSVL.

V usage is TRBV5-4 and J usage is TRBJ1-1, with D perhaps TRBD1 (6 bases). Germline CDR1 is SGHNT and CDR2 is YYREEE (reference sequence). Trimming removed 0 bases from V and 5 bases from J, with 17 bases in between. This CDR3 has 16 residues. The CDR3 DNA follows: TGTGCCAGCAGCTTGGCTCACAGGGTAGGCGGGACTGAAGCTTTCTTT. This sequence encodes CASSLAHRVGGTEAFF.

This clone was seen just once. The chain employs TRBV25-1 and TRBJ1-3, with D perhaps matching TRBD1 (6 bases). CDR1 is MGHDK, CDR2 SYGVNS, per germline. This CDR3 region has 15 residues. V was cut by 3 bases and J by 5 bases, with 14 bases left in between. The CDR3 DNA reads as TGTGCCAGCAGTGAGGGGACACCCAGGAGAAACACCATATATTTT. This sequence encodes CASSEGTPRRNTIYF.

The DNA of the CDR3 is TGCGCCAGCAGTGAGGGTCTCGCAGGTCCCTACGAGCAGTACTTC. It translates to CASSEGLAGPYEQYF. V is TRBV10-1 and J is TRBJ2-7; D gene ambiguous. V was pared by 2 bases and J by 2 bases, with 13 bases between. This CDR3 spans 15 amino acids. The germline V gene encodes CDR1 WNHNN and CDR2 SYGVQD (reference sequence).

This chain links TRBV7-2 with TRBJ2-4, with TRBD2 identical over 8 bases. CDR1 is SGHTA and CDR2 is FQGNSA in the germline V gene. The junction had 7 bases not matched to a gene; V was cut back by 1 base and J by 8 bases. The length of the CDR3 is 15 residues. This chain's CDR3 is CASSLEGAGGYIQYF. The DNA of the CDR3 is TGTGCCAGCAGCTTAGAAGGCGCGGGGGGCTACATTCAGTACTTC.

The V call is TRBV2, the J call TRBJ1-5, with D possibly TRBD1 on 5 matching bases. The CDR3 has 14 amino acids. Germline values: CDR1 SNHLY, CDR2 FYNNEI. Trimming pared 5 bases from V and 1 base from J, leaving 9 bases between. This chain's CDR3 is CASSLQVSNQPQHF. Written as DNA, the CDR3 is TGTGCCAGCAGTTTACAGGTCAGCAATCAGCCCCAGCATTTT.

The chain couples TRBV5-4 to TRBJ2-3, with a weak D call TRBD1 (6 bases). Trimming removed 5 bases at V and 8 bases at J, with 18 bases between. The length of the CDR3 is 14 residues. The germline gives CDR1 SGHNT, CDR2 YYREEE (reference sequence). CDR3 in DNA: TGTGCCAGCAGTGGACAGAGGCCGCCGGGTACGCAGTATTTT. Protein product: CASSGQRPPGTQYF.

The chain is built from TRBV7-9 and TRBJ1-1, with D possibly TRBD1 on 6 matching bases. Trimming took off 3 bases at V and 0 bases at J, with 14 bases between the two ends. Germline V gives CDR1 SEHNR, CDR2 FQNEAQ (reference sequence). The CDR3 runs to 16 residues. The chain's CDR3 is CASSFTYRVMNTEAFF. In DNA form, the CDR3 reads TGTGCCAGCAGCTTTACCTACAGGGTCATGAACACTGAAGCTTTCTTT. Together with reference TRBV7-9 and TRBJ1-1, the CDR3 gives the full variable domain: DTGVSQNPRHKITKRGQNVTFRCDPISEHNRLYWYRQTLGQGPEFLTYFQNEAQLEKSRLLSDRFSAERPKGSFSTLEIQRTEQGDSAMYLCASSFTYRVMNTEAFFGQGTRLTVV.

This chain uses TRBV9 with TRBJ1-3, with D perhaps TRBD1 (5 bases). The V and J ends lost 0 bases and 2 bases respectively, with 12 bases between them. The germline gives CDR1 SGDLS, CDR2 YYNGEE. The CDR3 consists of 16 residues. The CDR3 is CASSVAPGTTGNTIYF. In DNA form, the CDR3 reads TGTGCCAGCAGCGTAGCTCCGGGGACTACTGGAAACACCATATATTTT.

The rearrangement uses TRBV30 and TRBJ2-5; TRBD1 matches at 11 bases. The CDR3 is made up of 15 amino acids. Germline lookup yields CDR1 GTSNPN and CDR2 SVGIG (reference sequence). With 1 base clipped from V and 5 bases from J, the junction kept 6 bases outside the gene matches. The CDR3 sequence is CAWSAGQGAKETQYF. CDR3 nucleotides: TGTGCCTGGAGTGCAGGACAGGGGGCAAAGGAGACCCAGTACTTC.

As to this clone: Other nucleotide sequences from this sample produce the same CDR3. The chain joins TRBV9 to TRBJ2-7, with 8 bases matching TRBD2. V shed 0 bases, J shed 4 bases, and the junction held 6 bases outside the gene matches. This CDR3 comprises 15 residues. From germline, CDR1 is SGDLS and CDR2 YYNGEE. The CDR3 protein is CASSVGSGGLYEQYF. CDR3 nucleotide sequence: TGTGCCAGCAGCGTAGGGAGCGGGGGACTATACGAGCAGTACTTC.

The rearrangement joins TRBV10-3 to TRBJ1-2; TRBD1 aligns across 8 bases. V shed 6 bases, J shed 4 bases, and the junction held 13 bases outside the gene matches. CDR1 ENHRY and CDR2 SYGVKD come from the germline V gene. This CDR3 contains 16 residues. CDR3 nucleotide sequence: TGTGCCATCAGCGGACAGGGCGGCCCAAATGTCTATGGCTACACCTTC. It codes for CAISGQGGPNVYGYTF.

This chain connects TRBV5-1 to TRBJ1-2, with TRBD1 identical over 7 bases. The trim removed 3 bases at V and 2 bases at J, leaving 4 bases unmatched. The CDR3 loop spans 14 amino acids. Per germline, CDR1 SGHRS and CDR2 YFSETQ. CDR3 residues: CASSSGQPNYGYTF. CDR3 DNA sequence: TGCGCCAGCAGCTCGGGACAGCCCAACTATGGCTACACCTTC.